The clone carrying this TCR beta chain was seen only a few times. This entry belongs to a study of blood T cell repertoires in COVID-19. Study in general: Sites across the United States, Italy and Spain contributed samples from acute and convalescent COVID-19. PBMCs, B-cell-depleted T cells, or T cells were the source of the cDNA or gDNA that made up the material.

Either two negative PCRs, clearance, or symptom resolution qualified Cohort 3 donors as recovered. In the authors' workflow: Reference gene primers were amplified, and this amplification served to estimate nucleated cell counts. Libraries were prepared by immunoSEQ multiplex PCR; TCRdb keeps only in-frame clonotypes and omits some of them. The DNA was the basis for D and trimming; V, J and clone size are from that table. There are 310,000 or so clones in the sample; roughly 87% occur only once, and around 9% lies in the top ten. The specimen sequenced was PBMCs or T cells enriched from blood (not recorded which). The receptor was isolated from a woman younger than 35 who had recovered from COVID-19.

The CDR3 DNA reads as TGTGCCAGCACTGGGACAGGAGAGACCCAGTACTTC. It codes for CASTGTGETQYF. The chain couples TRBV2 to TRBJ2-5; 8 bases match TRBD1. V lost 7 bases and J lost 4; bases outside the gene matches: 2. Germline V CDR1 and CDR2: SNHLY, FYNNEI. The CDR3 has 12 residues.